This TCR beta chain was captured by sequencing in a study of CD8+ T cells in alopecia areata. Extracted from the samples, RNA was reverse transcribed into cDNA to serve as the sequencing template. Data came from immunoSEQ multiplex PCR; TCRdb stores just in-frame clones and leaves some out. The sample consists of 180,000 or so clones, approximately 59% of them appearing once. Trimming took off 7 bases at V and 6 bases at J, with 16 bases between the two ends. Germline CDR1 SNHLY, CDR2 FYNNEI. The CDR3 length is 14 residues. Sample treatment: oral pan-JAK inhibitor, 5-10 mg twice daily. Sample: CD4+ T cells sorted from blood, taken at approximately week 61, from a patient treated with tofacitinib. The TCR comes from a human donor with alopecia areata. The chain has TRBV2 and TRBJ1-5; D is unresolved. Here the CDR3 reads CASTGRRIGQPQHF. The CDR3 region has the DNA TGTGCCAGCACGGGAAGAAGGATTGGTCAGCCCCAGCATTTT.